The clone carrying this TCR beta chain was counted a few times. What it binds is unknown. Germline V CDR1 and CDR2: SGHTA, FQGTGA. There are 15 residues in the CDR3. The V gene end was trimmed by 0 bases and the J gene end by 7 bases; junction bases not matched to a gene: 3. The data derive from a study of T cell repertoires in cytomegalovirus infection. TCRdb passed the reads through MiXCR, listing each CDR3 protein once. The profile shows approximately 270,000 distinct CDR3 sequences, around 20% of them singletons. This sequence joins TRBV7-3 and TRBJ1-6, with TRBD1 matching over 7 bases. Sequenced here: cultured PBMCs, sampled from culture after CMV antigen stimulation. The receptor's source is a human donor in good health (CMV status not recorded). Some clones in this sample may be carry-over from other donors' samples. The CDR3 sequence is CASSLTGGRNSPLHF. CDR3 DNA sequence: TGTGCCAGCAGCTTAACAGGGGGCAGAAATTCACCCCTCCACTTT.